This T cell receptor beta chain was documented in a study of blood T cell repertoires in COVID-19. Study background: The samples span acute and convalescent COVID-19 from the United States, Italy and Spain. PBMCs, B-cell-depleted T cells, or T cells were the source of the cDNA or gDNA that made up the material.

This clone was counted between two and nine times. Trimming at V came to 7 bases and at J to 5 bases, leaving 7 bases not matched to a gene. The CDR3 is 13 residues long. The germline CDR1 and CDR2 sequences are MNHEY and SVGAGI. Clones were sequenced by immunoSEQ multiplex PCR, and TCRdb holds only the in-frame ones, with some missing. The sample consists of some 120,000 clones, over 60% of them appearing once. The chain joins TRBV6-5 to TRBJ1-1; 7 nucleotides agree with TRBD1. This receptor was obtained from a man aged 35-49 years with active or convalescent COVID-19. Specimen: peripheral blood. In nucleotides, the CDR3 is TGTGCCAGCAACCCCTTACAGGGGACTGAAGCTTTCTTT. Amino acid sequence: CASNPLQGTEAFF.